Below, 9 T cell receptor beta chains from the same sample are listed, as sequenced in a study of OX40 agonist ivuxolimab in advanced cancers. Sequenced by immunoSEQ multiplex PCR; TCRdb stores in-frame clones only, minus some. This table holds 90,000 to 150,000 clones, around 91% found once. This specimen consisted of CD4+ or CD8+ T cells sorted from blood, obtained in a trial of the OX40 agonist ivuxolimab. Receptor source: an adult with an advanced solid tumor such as melanoma, head and neck, liver or kidney cancer.

The chain uses TRBV5-1 and TRBJ2-2; either TRBD1 or TRBD2 may fit D (5 bases each). The CDR3 is 15 amino acids. Trimming took 1 base from V and 2 from J, leaving 9 bases between them. Germline values: CDR1 SGHRS, CDR2 YFSETQ. CDR3 bases: TGCGCCAGCAGCTTGATGGGACCTAACACCGGGGAGCTGTTTTTT. As protein: CASSLMGPNTGELFF.

The chain carries TRBV19 and TRBJ2-5; 8 positions match TRBD1. The CDR3 loop spans 16 amino acids. The trim removed 5 bases at V and 1 base at J, leaving 9 bases unmatched. In germline, CDR1 is LNHDA, CDR2 SQIVND (reference sequence). CDR3 protein: CASSLRTGFGQETQYF. The CDR3 DNA follows: TGTGCCAGTAGTCTTCGGACAGGGTTCGGCCAAGAGACCCAGTACTTC.

This clone was recorded once. The chain is built from TRBV9 and TRBJ2-5; 13 bases agree with TRBD2. The CDR3 spans 16 residues. Per germline, CDR1 SGDLS and CDR2 YYNGEE. J gave up 5 bases and V 3 bases, and 7 bases lay outside the gene matches. The CDR3 DNA reads as TGTGCCAGCAGCGCCCGACTAGCGGGGGGAATGGAGACCCAGTACTTC. It translates to CASSARLAGGMETQYF.

The V gene is TRBV11-2, the J gene TRBJ1-3, with D possibly TRBD1 on 6 matching bases. The germline CDR1 and CDR2 sequences are SGHAT and FQNNGV. This CDR3 contains 17 residues. V lost 5 bases to trimming and J lost 3 bases, with 20 bases between them. CDR3 sequence: CASSALGGNAVGNTIYF. CDR3 coding DNA: TGTGCCAGCAGCGCCCTAGGGGGGAATGCGGTTGGAAACACCATATATTTT.

This clone was found once. The V and J genes are TRBV5-6 and TRBJ2-1; TRBD1 matches at 9 bases. Trimming at V came to 4 bases and at J to 8 bases, leaving 7 bases not matched to a gene. Per the germline V gene, CDR1 is SGHDT and CDR2 is YYEEEE. The CDR3 is 14 amino acids. The CDR3 DNA reads as TGTGCCAGCAGCCGGACAGGGGTTTTCGATGAGCAGTTCTTC. As protein: CASSRTGVFDEQFF.

V usage is TRBV28 and J usage is TRBJ2-5; D not resolved. The CDR3 extends over 11 amino acids. The ends were cut back, 5 bases at V and 2 bases at J, with 3 bases in the middle. From germline, CDR1 is MDHEN and CDR2 SYDVKM. CDR3 region: CASSGQETQYF. The CDR3 DNA follows: TGTGCCAGCAGTGGGCAAGAGACCCAGTACTTC.

This clone appeared a single time. The chain combines TRBV28 with TRBJ1-2, with D uncertain. The V and J ends lost 4 bases and 5 bases respectively, with 20 bases between them. Germline V gene sequence: CDR1 MDHEN, CDR2 SYDVKM. This CDR3 has 16 amino acids. CDR3 nucleotides: TGTGCCAGCAGTTCCCCCTCTCCAAGTGCCAAATATGGCTACACCTTC. It yields the protein CASSSPSPSAKYGYTF.

The chain links TRBV7-9 to TRBJ1-4; 11 positions agree with TRBD1. The ends lost 5 bases at V and 6 bases at J; junction bases unmatched: 5. Germline assignment: CDR1 SEHNR and CDR2 FQNEAQ (reference sequence). This CDR3 comprises 15 residues. The CDR3 spells CASSPGQGVDEKLFF. In DNA form, the CDR3 reads TGTGCCAGCAGCCCGGGACAGGGGGTGGATGAAAAACTGTTTTTT.

This chain links TRBV14 with TRBJ2-1; TRBD2 matches 8 bases. This CDR3 is 16 amino acids long. Germline values: CDR1 SGHDN, CDR2 FVKESK. The V segment lost 2 bases and the J segment 0 bases; nucleotides outside the gene matches: 3. CDR3 amino acids: CASSQQGLVSYNEQFF. The CDR3 DNA sequence: TGTGCCAGCAGCCAACAGGGACTAGTCTCCTACAATGAGCAGTTCTTC.